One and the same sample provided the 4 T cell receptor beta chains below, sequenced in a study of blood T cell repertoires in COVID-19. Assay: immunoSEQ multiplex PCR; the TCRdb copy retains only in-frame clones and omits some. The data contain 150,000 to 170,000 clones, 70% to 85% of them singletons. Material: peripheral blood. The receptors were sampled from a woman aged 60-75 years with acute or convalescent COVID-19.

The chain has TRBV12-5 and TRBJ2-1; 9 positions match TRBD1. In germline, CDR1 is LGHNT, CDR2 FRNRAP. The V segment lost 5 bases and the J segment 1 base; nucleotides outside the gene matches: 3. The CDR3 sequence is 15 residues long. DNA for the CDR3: TGTGCTAGTGGTGTTGGGACAGGGTCCTACAATGAGCAGTTCTTC. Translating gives CASGVGTGSYNEQFF.

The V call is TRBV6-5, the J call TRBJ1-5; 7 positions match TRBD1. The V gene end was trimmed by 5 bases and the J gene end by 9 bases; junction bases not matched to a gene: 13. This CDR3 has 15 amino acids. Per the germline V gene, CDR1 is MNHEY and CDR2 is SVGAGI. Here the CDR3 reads CASSHDRQGSGPQHF. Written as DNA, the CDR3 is TGTGCCAGCAGTCACGACAGACAGGGCTCGGGGCCCCAGCATTTT.

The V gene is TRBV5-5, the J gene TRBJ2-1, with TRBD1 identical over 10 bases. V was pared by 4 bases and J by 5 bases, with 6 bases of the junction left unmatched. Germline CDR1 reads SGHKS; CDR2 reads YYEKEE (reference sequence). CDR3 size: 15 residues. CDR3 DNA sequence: TGTGCCAGCAGCAAGGGACAGGGGAACCACAATGAGCAGTTCTTC. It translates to CASSKGQGNHNEQFF.

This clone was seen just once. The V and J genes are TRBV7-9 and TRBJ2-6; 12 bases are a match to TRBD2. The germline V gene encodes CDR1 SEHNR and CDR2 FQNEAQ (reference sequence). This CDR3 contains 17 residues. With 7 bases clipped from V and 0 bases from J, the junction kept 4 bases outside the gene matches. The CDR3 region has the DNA TGTGCCAGCAACCCGGGACTAGCGGGCTCTGGGGCCAACGTCCTGACTTTC. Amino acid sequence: CASNPGLAGSGANVLTF.